This T cell receptor (beta chain) was identified in a study of blood T cell repertoires in COVID-19. Study at large: PBMCs, B-cell-depleted T cells, or T cells provided the cDNA or gDNA that made up the material.

As processed by the authors: Estimation of nucleated cell counts was performed using reference gene primer amplification. Generated by immunoSEQ multiplex PCR, the TCRdb table keeps only in-frame clones and is missing some. From that table come the V and J calls and clone size; the DNA was used to work out D and trimming. The sample yields 40,000 to 45,000 clones, 89% seen once. Trimming removed 8 bases at V and 2 bases at J, with 10 bases between. CDR1 is LNHDA and CDR2 is SQIVND in the germline V gene (reference sequence). This CDR3 has 13 amino acids. The genes are TRBV19 and TRBJ1-3, with D possibly being TRBD1 (6 bases). Source material: peripheral blood. This clonotype was obtained from a human donor in a cohort sampled during active COVID-19. CDR3 DNA sequence: TGTGCCAGTTCGGACAGTCCTGGAAACACCATATATTTT. Its translation: CASSDSPGNTIYF.